Listed below are T cell receptor beta chains from one sample, sequenced in a study of T cells in Graves' hyperthyroidism and ophthalmopathy. TCRdb called the multiplex PCR reads again in MiXCR, with one record for every CDR3 protein. The profile shows approximately 620,000 distinct CDR3 sequences, about a sixth of them singletons. What was sequenced was blood. All receptors derive from a woman in her thirties or forties with Graves' ophthalmopathy. Both conserved end residues are part of each CDR3. A D gene is named only where the DNA matches it firmly. Part of the rows lack a size; the others show once, few, many or a class for expanded clones.

d_call: -; j_call: TRBJ1-2; clone_size: once; v_call: TRBV4-2; cdr3_nt: TGTGCCAGCAGCCAAGATAATACAGGGATCTTATGGTACGGCTACACCTTC; cdr3_aa: CASSQDNTGILWYGYTF
d_call: -; j_call: TRBJ2-1; clone_size: few; v_call: TRBV6-1; cdr3_nt: TGTGCCAGCAGTACCCTATACGGAGGTGAGCAGTTCTTC; cdr3_aa: CASSTLYGGEQFF
d_call: TRBD2; j_call: TRBJ2-5; clone_size: many; v_call: TRBV20-1; cdr3_nt: TGCAGTGCTAGGGTAGCGGGAGATTGGAATCAAGAGACCCAGTACTTC; cdr3_aa: CSARVAGDWNQETQYF
d_call: TRBD2; j_call: TRBJ2-5; clone_size: few; v_call: TRBV20-1; cdr3_nt: TGCAGTGCTAGAGATGGCCCCCTAGCGGGGTCGAAGACCCAGTACTTC; cdr3_aa: CSARDGPLAGSKTQYF
d_call: TRBD2; j_call: TRBJ2-3; clone_size: many; v_call: TRBV27; cdr3_nt: TGTGCCAGCAGTGCACTAGCGGGAGGGCTAGCAGATACGCAGTATTTT; cdr3_aa: CASSALAGGLADTQYF
d_call: TRBD2; j_call: TRBJ2-1; clone_size: many; v_call: TRBV27; cdr3_nt: TGTGCCAGCAGTTGGTGGGGTACTAGCGTCAATGAGCAGTTCTTC; cdr3_aa: CASSWWGTSVNEQFF
d_call: -; j_call: TRBJ1-1; clone_size: many; v_call: TRBV12-3/TRBV12-4; cdr3_nt: TGTGCCAGCAGGCCCCAGGGGATTGGGACTGAAGCTTTCTTT; cdr3_aa: CASRPQGIGTEAFF
d_call: -; j_call: TRBJ2-7; clone_size: many; v_call: TRBV28; cdr3_nt: TGTGCCAGCAGCCGGACAGAGCGGACACGGGAGCAGTACTTC; cdr3_aa: CASSRTERTREQYF
d_call: -; j_call: TRBJ2-5; clone_size: few; v_call: TRBV5-1; cdr3_nt: TGCGCCAGCAGCCCGGACCTGGGGGAGACCCAGTACTTC; cdr3_aa: CASSPDLGETQYF
d_call: TRBD2; j_call: TRBJ2-4; clone_size: -; v_call: TRBV3-1; cdr3_nt: TGTGCCAGCAGCCATACTAGCGGGAGTTACATTCAGTACTTC; cdr3_aa: CASSHTSGSYIQYF
d_call: TRBD2; j_call: TRBJ2-1; clone_size: -; v_call: TRBV2; cdr3_nt: TGTGCCAGCAGAGGACTAGCGGGAGGACATGAGCAGTTCTTC; cdr3_aa: CASRGLAGGHEQFF
d_call: -; j_call: TRBJ2-7; clone_size: -; v_call: TRBV5-8; cdr3_nt: TGTGCCAGCAGCAGTCGCAGGGACTACGAGCAGTACTTC; cdr3_aa: CASSSRRDYEQYF
d_call: TRBD1; j_call: TRBJ1-1; clone_size: few; v_call: TRBV5-6; cdr3_nt: TGTGCCAGCAGAGGACAGGGAGGGATCACTGAAGCTTTCTTT; cdr3_aa: CASRGQGGITEAFF
d_call: TRBD2; j_call: TRBJ2-7; clone_size: few; v_call: TRBV7-9; cdr3_nt: TGTGCCACCGGAACTTTACCGGGAGGACGCCTGGAGCAGTACTTC; cdr3_aa: CATGTLPGGRLEQYF
d_call: -; j_call: TRBJ2-3; clone_size: many; v_call: TRBV2; cdr3_nt: TGTGCCAGCAGGACAGGGACTAGCACAGATACGCAGTATTTT; cdr3_aa: CASRTGTSTDTQYF
d_call: -; j_call: TRBJ1-1; clone_size: -; v_call: TRBV5-1; cdr3_nt: TGCGCCAGCAGGAAAGTACAGGATCTAGAAGCTTTCTTT; cdr3_aa: CASRKVQDLEAFF
d_call: -; j_call: TRBJ1-1; clone_size: -; v_call: TRBV5-1; cdr3_nt: TGCGCCAGCAGCTTTTCGGGAATGGGCACTGAAGCTTTCTTT; cdr3_aa: CASSFSGMGTEAFF
d_call: TRBD2; j_call: TRBJ2-1; clone_size: -; v_call: TRBV4-1; cdr3_nt: TGCGCCAGCAGCCAGGGCGGGAGTAATGAGCAGTTCTTC; cdr3_aa: CASSQGGSNEQFF
d_call: -; j_call: TRBJ2-7; clone_size: -; v_call: TRBV6-1; cdr3_nt: TGTGCCAGCATCGAGACTGCCTCGTACGAGCAGTACTTC; cdr3_aa: CASIETASYEQYF
d_call: TRBD2; j_call: TRBJ2-2; clone_size: few; v_call: TRBV20-1; cdr3_nt: TGCAGTGCTAGTACGGCTAGCGGGACCGGGGAGCTGTTTTTT; cdr3_aa: CSASTASGTGELFF
d_call: -; j_call: TRBJ2-6; clone_size: few; v_call: TRBV28; cdr3_nt: TGTGCCAGCAGTTTTAATGCGGATGGGGCCAACGTCCTGACTTTC; cdr3_aa: CASSFNADGANVLTF
d_call: -; j_call: TRBJ2-7; clone_size: many; v_call: TRBV12-3/TRBV12-4; cdr3_nt: TGTGCCAGCAGTCCGACTAGTTTCGCCTACGAGCAGTACTTC; cdr3_aa: CASSPTSFAYEQYF
d_call: TRBD1; j_call: TRBJ2-7; clone_size: few; v_call: TRBV29-1; cdr3_nt: TGCAGCGTGTGGATGACAGGGTACGAGCAGTACTTC; cdr3_aa: CSVWMTGYEQYF
d_call: -; j_call: TRBJ2-3; clone_size: few; v_call: TRBV9; cdr3_nt: TGTGCCAGCAGCCCACGACAGGTTAGCACAGATACGCAGTATTTT; cdr3_aa: CASSPRQVSTDTQYF
d_call: TRBD1; j_call: TRBJ1-2; clone_size: many; v_call: TRBV2; cdr3_nt: TGTGCCAGCAGTGGGGGGACAGGCTATGGCTACACCTTC; cdr3_aa: CASSGGTGYGYTF
d_call: -; j_call: TRBJ1-1; clone_size: -; v_call: TRBV20-1; cdr3_nt: TGCAGTGCTAGAGCGGGACATCGTAGGGACACTGAAGCTTTCTTT; cdr3_aa: CSARAGHRRDTEAFF
d_call: -; j_call: TRBJ1-5; clone_size: many; v_call: TRBV28; cdr3_nt: TGTGCCAGCAGTTTGGCGTCCCAGACCGTTCAAGTTTCCCAGCATTTT; cdr3_aa: CASSLASQTVQVSQHF
d_call: TRBD1; j_call: TRBJ1-1; clone_size: many; v_call: TRBV5-1; cdr3_nt: TGCGCCAGCAGCTTGGGTTTGGGCCTGACAGGGGAAGCTTTCTTT; cdr3_aa: CASSLGLGLTGEAFF
d_call: -; j_call: TRBJ1-3; clone_size: -; v_call: TRBV4-1; cdr3_nt: TGCGCCAGCTCGGCTTCCAGGTTCCTGAACACCATATATTTT; cdr3_aa: CASSASRFLNTIYF
d_call: -; j_call: TRBJ2-5; clone_size: -; v_call: TRBV5-1; cdr3_nt: TGCGCCAGCAGTTTCCCGGGACGGCAGGTTTGGCAAGAGACCCAGTACTTC; cdr3_aa: CASSFPGRQVWQETQYF
d_call: -; j_call: TRBJ2-3; clone_size: many; v_call: TRBV11-2; cdr3_nt: TGTGCCAGCAGCCCGGGGCCACAATTAAGCACAGATACGCAGTATTTT; cdr3_aa: CASSPGPQLSTDTQYF
d_call: -; j_call: TRBJ2-1; clone_size: few; v_call: TRBV11-3; cdr3_nt: TGTGCCAGCAGCTTAGACTTCGATGGTGAGCAGTTCTTC; cdr3_aa: CASSLDFDGEQFF
d_call: -; j_call: TRBJ2-6; clone_size: -; v_call: TRBV7-9; cdr3_nt: TGTGCCAGCAGCTTCAACGGTCGCGGAGGCTCTGGGGCCAACGTCCTGACTTTC; cdr3_aa: CASSFNGRGGSGANVLTF
d_call: -; j_call: TRBJ2-7; clone_size: -; v_call: TRBV10-3; cdr3_nt: TGTGCCATCAGTGACCCTACAAGGGACGGGGCCTACGAGCAGTACTTC; cdr3_aa: CAISDPTRDGAYEQYF
d_call: -; j_call: TRBJ2-3; clone_size: many; v_call: TRBV2; cdr3_nt: TGTGCCAGCAGGTCCTCCACGACCGCCCTCAGCACAGATACGCAGTATTTT; cdr3_aa: CASRSSTTALSTDTQYF
d_call: -; j_call: TRBJ1-3; clone_size: many; v_call: TRBV18; cdr3_nt: TGTGCCAGCTCACAAGACATTGGAAACACCATATATTTT; cdr3_aa: CASSQDIGNTIYF
d_call: -; j_call: TRBJ2-6; clone_size: -; v_call: TRBV5-1; cdr3_nt: TGCGCCAGCAGCTTGGTCAGTTCTGGGGCCAACGTCCTGACTTTC; cdr3_aa: CASSLVSSGANVLTF
d_call: TRBD1; j_call: TRBJ2-3; clone_size: many; v_call: TRBV29-1; cdr3_nt: TGCAGCGTTGGAGGCCCCGAACCGGGACAGGGTGCAGATACGCAGTATTTT; cdr3_aa: CSVGGPEPGQGADTQYF
d_call: -; j_call: TRBJ1-6; clone_size: many; v_call: TRBV3-1; cdr3_nt: TGTGCCAGCAGCCAAGAATACGGGGGTAATTCACCCCTCCACTTT; cdr3_aa: CASSQEYGGNSPLHF
d_call: TRBD1; j_call: TRBJ2-2; clone_size: few; v_call: TRBV12-3/TRBV12-4; cdr3_nt: TGTGCCAGCAACCCGGGACAGCCTACCGGGGAGCTGTTTTTT; cdr3_aa: CASNPGQPTGELFF
d_call: -; j_call: TRBJ1-1; clone_size: -; v_call: TRBV5-1; cdr3_nt: TGCGCCAGCAGCCAGGACCCCGCAGTGAACACTGAAGCTTTCTTT; cdr3_aa: CASSQDPAVNTEAFF
d_call: -; j_call: TRBJ2-1; clone_size: few; v_call: TRBV28; cdr3_nt: TGTGCCAGCAGTTTAAACCAAGACAATGAGCAGTTCTTC; cdr3_aa: CASSLNQDNEQFF
d_call: -; j_call: TRBJ2-7; clone_size: many; v_call: TRBV2; cdr3_nt: TGTGCCAGCAGTAGAGAGGGCTACGAGCAGTACTTC; cdr3_aa: CASSREGYEQYF
d_call: TRBD2; j_call: TRBJ2-1; clone_size: -; v_call: TRBV3-1; cdr3_nt: TGTGCCAGCAGCCAAGAGGGAGCGGGGGGGCCCTCGGATGAGCAGTTCTTC; cdr3_aa: CASSQEGAGGPSDEQFF
d_call: TRBD2; j_call: TRBJ2-1; clone_size: many; v_call: TRBV20-1; cdr3_nt: TGCAGTGCTAGGGGACTAGCGGGATACAATGAGCAGTTCTTC; cdr3_aa: CSARGLAGYNEQFF
d_call: TRBD1; j_call: TRBJ2-2; clone_size: few; v_call: TRBV11-3; cdr3_nt: TGTGCCAGCAGCTTAGCCGCGACAGGGTACACCGGGGAGCTGTTTTTT; cdr3_aa: CASSLAATGYTGELFF
d_call: TRBD2; j_call: TRBJ2-1; clone_size: -; v_call: TRBV5-4; cdr3_nt: TGTGCCAGCAGCCGAGGGACTAGCGGTGATTACAATGAGCAGTTCTTC; cdr3_aa: CASSRGTSGDYNEQFF
d_call: TRBD2; j_call: TRBJ2-3; clone_size: few; v_call: TRBV24-1; cdr3_nt: TGTGCCACCAGTGATTCACTAGCGGGGGGACTAACAGATACGCAGTATTTT; cdr3_aa: CATSDSLAGGLTDTQYF
d_call: -; j_call: TRBJ2-7; clone_size: many; v_call: TRBV6-1; cdr3_nt: TGTGCCAGCAGTGAAGCACCCACCGACAGTTACGAGCAGTACTTC; cdr3_aa: CASSEAPTDSYEQYF
d_call: TRBD2; j_call: TRBJ2-2; clone_size: few; v_call: TRBV12-3/TRBV12-4; cdr3_nt: TGTGCCAGCAGTCCCGGTCGGGGGGGCGGCGGGGAGCTGTTTTTT; cdr3_aa: CASSPGRGGGGELFF
d_call: TRBD2; j_call: TRBJ2-2; clone_size: -; v_call: TRBV19; cdr3_nt: TGTGCCAGTACCAGCGGGAGGGCCGTTGGAGAGCTGTTTTTT; cdr3_aa: CASTSGRAVGELFF
d_call: TRBD2; j_call: TRBJ2-1; clone_size: -; v_call: TRBV14; cdr3_nt: TGTGCCAGCAGCCAAGATTCGGGGCGGGGGGGCTCCTACAATGAGCAGTTCTTC; cdr3_aa: CASSQDSGRGGSYNEQFF